The clone carrying this T cell receptor (beta chain) was observed a handful of times. The antigen is unknown. The data belong to a study of post-analysis software for immune sequencing data. Background on the study: Relapsing-remitting, secondary progressive and progressive-relapsing forms made up the multiple sclerosis disease courses. Overall study findings and caveats: There were about five TRBV segments more frequent in patients than controls, and TRBV5-6, TRBV5-1 and TRBV20-1 were among them. Same-batch preparations were strongly co-clustered by F measure. Normalized Chao1 diversity was significantly reduced in patients versus controls.

Unique molecular identifiers featured in each of the TCR beta cDNA libraries. Using its own MiXCR run on the PCR reads, TCRdb lists one record per CDR3 protein. The table lists 750,000 to 950,000 distinct CDR3 sequences, roughly 50% of them singletons. The length of the CDR3 is 14 residues. From germline, CDR1 is SQVTM and CDR2 ANQGSEA. The ends lost 7 bases at V and 6 bases at J; junction bases unmatched: 7. The material sequenced was blood. This sequence was found in a girl under 18 with multiple sclerosis. This chain links TRBV29-1 with TRBJ2-5; 14 bases are shared with TRBD2. CDR3 protein: CSARLAGGYQTQYF. In DNA form, the CDR3 reads TGCAGCGCACGACTAGCGGGAGGGTATCAGACCCAGTACTTC.